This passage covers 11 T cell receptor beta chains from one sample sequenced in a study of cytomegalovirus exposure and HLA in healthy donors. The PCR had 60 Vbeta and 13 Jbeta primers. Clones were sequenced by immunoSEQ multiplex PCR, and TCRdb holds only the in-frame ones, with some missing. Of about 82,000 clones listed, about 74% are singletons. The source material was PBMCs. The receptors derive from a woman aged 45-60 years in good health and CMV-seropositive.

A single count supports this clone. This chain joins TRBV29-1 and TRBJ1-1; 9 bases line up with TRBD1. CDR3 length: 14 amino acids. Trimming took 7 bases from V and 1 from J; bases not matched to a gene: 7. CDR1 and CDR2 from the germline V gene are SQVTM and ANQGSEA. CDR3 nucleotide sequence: TGCAGCGCAGGACAGGGGTTAAAGAACACTGAAGCTTTCTTT. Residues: CSAGQGLKNTEAFF.

For the CDR3, the DNA is TGTGCCAGCAGCGGAGCGGGAGGTTACAATGAGCAGTTCTTC. Encoded protein: CASSGAGGYNEQFF. The J gene is TRBJ2-1, the V gene TRBV9, with 9 bases that match TRBD2. With 3 bases clipped from V and 4 bases from J, the junction kept 2 bases outside the gene matches. CDR3 size: 14 residues. Germline-derived CDR1 and CDR2 are SGDLS and YYNGEE.

The CDR3 nucleotides are TGTGCCAGCAGTGAAGCCATCTATGGCTACACCTTC. Protein: CASSEAIYGYTF. This rearrangement joins TRBV6-1 to TRBJ1-2, with D unresolved. Germline V gene sequence: CDR1 MNHNS, CDR2 SASEGT. Trimming took 0 bases from V and 4 from J, leaving 3 bases between them. The CDR3 runs 12 residues.

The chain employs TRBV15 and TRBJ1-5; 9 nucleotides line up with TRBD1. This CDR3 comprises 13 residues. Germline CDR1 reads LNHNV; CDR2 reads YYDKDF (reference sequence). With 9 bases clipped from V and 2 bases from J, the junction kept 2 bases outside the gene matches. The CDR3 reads CATRDRGNQPQHF. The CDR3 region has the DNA TGTGCCACTAGGGACAGGGGCAATCAGCCCCAGCATTTT.

The CDR3 sequence: CAWSNGGVSYEQYF. The CDR3 nucleotides are TGTGCCTGGAGTAACGGCGGAGTCTCCTACGAGCAGTACTTC. The V call is TRBV30, the J call TRBJ2-7, with D unclear. Trimming left V 2 bases short and J 0 bases short, with 11 bases between. Germline values: CDR1 GTSNPN, CDR2 SVGIG (reference sequence). The CDR3 contains 14 residues.

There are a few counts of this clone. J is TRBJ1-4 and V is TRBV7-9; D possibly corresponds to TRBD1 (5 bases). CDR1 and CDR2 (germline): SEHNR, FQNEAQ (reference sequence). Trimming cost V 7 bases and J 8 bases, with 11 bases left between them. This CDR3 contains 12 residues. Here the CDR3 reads CASTGTIEKLFF. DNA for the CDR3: TGTGCCAGCACCGGGACTATCGAAAAACTGTTTTTT. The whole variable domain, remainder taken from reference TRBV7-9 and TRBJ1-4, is DTGVSQNPRHKITKRGQNVTFRCDPISEHNRLYWYRQTLGQGPEFLTYFQNEAQLEKSRLLSDRFSAERPKGSFSTLEIQRTEQGDSAMYLCASTGTIEKLFFGSGTQLSVL.

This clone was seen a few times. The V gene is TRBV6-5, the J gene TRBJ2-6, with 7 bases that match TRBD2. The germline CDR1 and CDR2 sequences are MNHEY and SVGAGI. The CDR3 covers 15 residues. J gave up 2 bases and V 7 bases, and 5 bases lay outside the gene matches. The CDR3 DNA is TGTGCCAGCACTAGCGGTATTACTGGGGCCAACGTCCTGACTTTC. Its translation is CASTSGITGANVLTF.

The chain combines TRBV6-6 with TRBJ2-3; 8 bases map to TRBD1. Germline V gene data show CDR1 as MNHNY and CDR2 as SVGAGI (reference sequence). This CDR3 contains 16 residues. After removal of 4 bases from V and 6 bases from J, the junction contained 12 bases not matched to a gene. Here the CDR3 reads CASSSRSTGVRDTQYF. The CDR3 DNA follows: TGTGCCAGCAGTTCAAGGTCGACAGGGGTAAGGGATACGCAGTATTTT.

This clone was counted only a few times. CDR3 nucleotides: TGTGCCAGCAGGGCGGCAATGAACACTGAAGCTTTCTTT. It is translated as CASRAAMNTEAFF. This chain connects TRBV2 to TRBJ1-1, with D unclear. V was trimmed by 6 bases and J by 0 bases, leaving 8 bases between them. Germline V gene lookup returns CDR1 SNHLY and CDR2 FYNNEI. The CDR3 covers 13 residues.

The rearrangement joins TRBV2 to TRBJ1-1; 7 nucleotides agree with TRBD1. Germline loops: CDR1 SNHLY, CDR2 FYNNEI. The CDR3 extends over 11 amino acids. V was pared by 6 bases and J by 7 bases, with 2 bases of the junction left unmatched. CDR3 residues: CASRGDSEAFF. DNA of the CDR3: TGTGCCAGCAGAGGGGACAGTGAAGCTTTCTTT.

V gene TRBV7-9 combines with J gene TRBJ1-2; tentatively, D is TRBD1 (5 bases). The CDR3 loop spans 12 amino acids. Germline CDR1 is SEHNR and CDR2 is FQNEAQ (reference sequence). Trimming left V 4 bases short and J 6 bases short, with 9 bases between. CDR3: CASSSLTDGYTF. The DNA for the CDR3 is TGTGCCAGCAGCTCCCTGACAGATGGCTACACCTTC.